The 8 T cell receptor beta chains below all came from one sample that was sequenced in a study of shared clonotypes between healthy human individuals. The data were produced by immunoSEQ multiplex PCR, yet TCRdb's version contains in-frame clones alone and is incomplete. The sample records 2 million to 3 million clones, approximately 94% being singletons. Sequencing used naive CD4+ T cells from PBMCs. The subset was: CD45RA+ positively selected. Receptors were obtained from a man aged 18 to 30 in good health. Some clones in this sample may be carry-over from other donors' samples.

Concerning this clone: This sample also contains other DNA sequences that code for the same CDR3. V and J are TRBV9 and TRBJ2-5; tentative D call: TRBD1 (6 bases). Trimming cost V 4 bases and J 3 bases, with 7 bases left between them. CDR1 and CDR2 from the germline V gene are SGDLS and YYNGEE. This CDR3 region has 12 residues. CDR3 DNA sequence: TGTGCCAGCAGCCGGACAGAAGAGACCCAGTACTTC. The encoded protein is CASSRTEETQYF.

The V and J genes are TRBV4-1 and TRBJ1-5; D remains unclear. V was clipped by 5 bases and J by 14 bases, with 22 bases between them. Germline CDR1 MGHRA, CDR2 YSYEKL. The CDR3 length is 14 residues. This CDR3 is CASSVGRSAETEHF. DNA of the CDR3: TGCGCCAGCAGCGTAGGGAGGAGTGCGGAGACTGAGCATTTT.

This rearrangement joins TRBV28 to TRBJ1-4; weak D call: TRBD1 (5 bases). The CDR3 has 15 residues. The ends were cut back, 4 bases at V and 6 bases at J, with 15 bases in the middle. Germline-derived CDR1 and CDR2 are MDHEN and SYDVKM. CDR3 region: CASSSPGREHEKLFF. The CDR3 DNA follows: TGTGCCAGCAGTTCCCCAGGGAGGGAGCATGAAAAACTGTTTTTT. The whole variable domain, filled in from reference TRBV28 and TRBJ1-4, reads DVKVTQSSRYLVKRTGEKVFLECVQDMDHENMFWYRQDPGLGLRLIYFSYDVKMKEKGDIPEGYSVSREKKERFSLILESASTNQTSMYLCASSSPGREHEKLFFGSGTQLSVL.

The chain's CDR3 is CASSLNTEEAFF. CDR3 nucleotide sequence: TGTGCCAGCAGTTTAAACACAGAGGAAGCTTTCTTT. The V and J genes are TRBV28 and TRBJ1-1; the D is unclear. V gave up 2 bases and J gave up 8 bases, with 9 bases separating them. Germline assignment: CDR1 MDHEN and CDR2 SYDVKM. CDR3 length: 12 amino acids.

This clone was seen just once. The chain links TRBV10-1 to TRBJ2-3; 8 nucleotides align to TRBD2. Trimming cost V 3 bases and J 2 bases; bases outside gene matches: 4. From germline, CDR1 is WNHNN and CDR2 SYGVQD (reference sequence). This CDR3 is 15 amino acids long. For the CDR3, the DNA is TGCGCCAGCAGTGATACTAGCGGTAACACAGATACGCAGTATTTT. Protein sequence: CASSDTSGNTDTQYF.

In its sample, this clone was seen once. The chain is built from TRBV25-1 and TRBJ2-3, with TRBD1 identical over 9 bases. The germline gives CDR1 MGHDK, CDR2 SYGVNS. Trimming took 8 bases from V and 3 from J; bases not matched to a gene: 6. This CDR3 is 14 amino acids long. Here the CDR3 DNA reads TGTGCCAGCCGAACAGGGGGCATGACAGATACGCAGTATTTT. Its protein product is CASRTGGMTDTQYF. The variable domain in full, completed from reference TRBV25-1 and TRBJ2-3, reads EADIYQTPRYLVIGTGKKITLECSQTMGHDKMYWYQQDPGMELHLIHYSYGVNSTEKGDLSSESTVSRIRTEHFPLTLESARPSHTSQYLCASRTGGMTDTQYFGPGTRLTVL.

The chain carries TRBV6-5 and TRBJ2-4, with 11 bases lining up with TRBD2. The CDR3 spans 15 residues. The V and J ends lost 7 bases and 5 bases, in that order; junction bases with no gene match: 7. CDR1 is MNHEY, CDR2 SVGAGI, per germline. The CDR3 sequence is CASMPWGLAENIQYF. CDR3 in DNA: TGTGCCAGCATGCCTTGGGGACTAGCGGAAAACATTCAGTACTTC.

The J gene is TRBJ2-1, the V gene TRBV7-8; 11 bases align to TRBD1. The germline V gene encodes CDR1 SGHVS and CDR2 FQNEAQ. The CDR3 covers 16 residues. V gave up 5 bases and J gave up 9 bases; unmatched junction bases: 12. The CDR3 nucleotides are TGTGCCAGCAGCCTACCCCGGGACAGGGGGGTTCGTGAGCAGTTCTTC. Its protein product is CASSLPRDRGVREQFF.